Shown below are 18 T cell receptor beta chains from a single sample sequenced in a study of Tregs in tolerant kidney transplant recipients. Some clones are missing from TCRdb's copy, which holds only in-frame ones; the method was immunoSEQ multiplex PCR. The listing records about 30,000 clones. Source: CD8+ T cells from blood, taken before the transplant. The receptors were gathered from a human donor who received a combined kidney and bone marrow transplant.

Of note for this clone: The read gets to within 3 residues of the CDR3 end, and the germline J gene fills in the rest. The chain couples TRBV7-7 to TRBJ2-7; 9 bases align to TRBD1. Germline V gives CDR1 SSHAT, CDR2 FNYEAQ (reference sequence). V shed 5 bases and J 2 bases; nucleotides not matched to a gene: 4. The CDR3 totals 14 residues. The CDR3 DNA, read in part, is TGTGCCAGCAGCGAGGGGACAGGGACCTACGAG. Encoded protein: CASSEGTGTYE. The whole CDR3 sequence is CASSEGTGTYEQYF.

Points on this clone: With the read ending 3 residues before the CDR3 end, the germline J gene is used to fill in that end. This chain uses TRBV10-1 with TRBJ2-2, with a weak D call TRBD2 (5 bases). The CDR3 is 13 residues long. CDR1 is WNHNN, CDR2 SYGVQD, per germline (reference sequence). The V end lost 3 bases, the J end lost 7 bases, and 9 bases lay between the germline ends. CDR3 DNA, as far as it was read: TGCGCCAGCAGTGACCTCGGGGTCGGGGAG. As protein: CASSDLGVGE. The CDR3 reads in full as CASSDLGVGELFF.

A word on this clone: The CDR3 end falls 3 residues outside the read, so it is completed with the germline J gene. V usage is TRBV6-2 or TRBV6-3 and J usage is TRBJ2-7, with 10 bases identical to TRBD1. The CDR3 is 14 amino acids. Germline loops: CDR1 MNHEY, CDR2 SVGEGT. V was clipped by 6 bases and J by 1 base; unmatched bases: 3. CDR3 DNA, as far as it was read: TGTGCCAGCAGGGGGACAGGGGAGTCCTACGAG. Translated: CASRGTGESYE. The full CDR3 is CASRGTGESYEQYF.

A remark on this clone: Read coverage stops 3 residues before the CDR3 terminus; the germline J gene supplies the remainder. The J gene is TRBJ1-2, the V gene TRBV19; 9 nucleotides align to TRBD1. There are 16 residues in the CDR3. The trim removed 5 bases at V and 6 bases at J, leaving 13 bases unmatched. The germline V gene has CDR1 LNHDA and CDR2 SQIVND (reference sequence). The CDR3 loop is CASSPGQGLVVDGYTF. Partial CDR3 DNA: TGTGCCAGTAGTCCGGGACAGGGTTTGGTTGTGGATGGC. The entire variable domain, with the rest obtained from reference TRBV19 and TRBJ1-2, is as follows: DGGITQSPKYLFRKEGQNVTLSCEQNLNHDAMYWYRQDPGQGLRLIYYSQIVNDFQKGDIAEGYSVSREKKESFPLTVTSAQKNPTAFYLCASSPGQGLVVDGYTFGSGTRLTVV.

Note on this clone: The read finishes 3 residues shy of the CDR3 end, and the germline J gene is used to complete it. This chain connects TRBV5-1 to TRBJ2-7; D might be TRBD1 (5 bases). V lost 4 bases to trimming and J lost 0 bases, with 14 bases between them. CDR1 and CDR2 from the germline V gene are SGHRS and YFSETQ. The CDR3 covers 15 residues. CDR3 protein: CASSRTTVYSYEQYF. The sequenced CDR3 bases are TGCGCCAGCAGCCGTACGACAGTCTACTCCTACGAG.

Regarding this clone: The read ends 3 residues shy of where the CDR3 ends; the end is completed using the germline J gene. The chain joins TRBV6-2 or TRBV6-3 to TRBJ2-2, with 12 bases that match TRBD2. The J segment lost 4 bases and the V segment lost 4 bases, leaving 7 bases of the junction unmatched. CDR1 is MNHEY and CDR2 is SVGEGT in the germline V gene. CDR3 length: 17 amino acids. The CDR3 loop is CASSFPETSGSTGELFF. Incomplete CDR3 DNA: TGTGCCAGCAGTTTCCCAGAGACTAGCGGGAGCACCGGGGAG.

Comment on this clone: The sequenced fragment ends 3 residues before the CDR3 boundary, so the rest is inferred from the germline J gene. The rearrangement joins TRBV7-2 to TRBJ2-7; maybe TRBD1 (7 bases). Germline V gene lookup returns CDR1 SGHTA and CDR2 FQGNSA. The CDR3 covers 14 residues. With 2 bases removed from V and 6 bases from J, the gap between germline ends came to 14 bases. The covered CDR3 bases are TGTGCCAGCAGCTTACTGAGACAGGGAGGCGAG. Translating gives CASSLLRQGGE. The entire CDR3 reads CASSLLRQGGEQYF.

For this clone: The read ends 3 residues shy of where the CDR3 ends; the end is completed using the germline J gene. This rearrangement joins TRBV7-6 to TRBJ2-3; 10 bases match TRBD2. Per germline, CDR1 SGHVS and CDR2 FNYEAQ. Unmatched junction bases numbered 10, after V lost 4 bases and J lost 3 bases. This CDR3 is built from 17 residues. The CDR3 here is CASSSPRAGGPTDTQYF. Partial CDR3 DNA: TGTGCCAGCAGCTCGCCCCGAGCGGGGGGGCCGACAGATACG.

CDR3 DNA, as far as it was read: TGCAGTGCTAGAGGCCCTAGCGAGGGAGCGTACGAG. Amino acids: CSARGPSEGAYE. From start to end, the CDR3 is CSARGPSEGAYEQYF. The rearrangement uses TRBV20-1 and TRBJ2-7, with TRBD2 as a possible D gene (6 bases). The read is 3 residues too short to cover the CDR3 end, so that end is filled in from the germline J gene. Between the trimmed V and J ends, which lost 1 base and 4 bases, there was a span of 17 bases. The CDR3 contains 15 residues. CDR1 and CDR2 (germline): DFQATT, SNEGSKA (reference sequence).

About this clone itself: The read falls 3 residues short of the CDR3 end, and the missing part is taken from the germline J gene. V gene TRBV19 combines with J gene TRBJ1-1; TRBD1 is a possible D gene (5 bases). The V and J ends lost 10 bases and 5 bases respectively, with 14 bases between them. From germline, CDR1 is LNHDA and CDR2 SQIVND (reference sequence). The CDR3 runs 12 residues. The CDR3 here is CATARGGTEAFF. The sequenced part of the CDR3 DNA is TGTGCCACAGCACGTGGGGGGACTGAA.

About this clone: The DNA ends 3 residues before the CDR3 does, and the rest of the CDR3 is filled in from the germline J gene. This rearrangement joins TRBV5-1 to TRBJ1-2, with D possibly TRBD1 on 5 matching bases. Germline-derived CDR1 and CDR2 are SGHRS and YFSETQ. The CDR3 sequence is 14 residues long. Trimming pared 3 bases from V and 2 bases from J, leaving 11 bases between. The CDR3 region is CASSSIDRNYGYTF. CDR3 DNA, as far as it was read: TGCGCCAGCAGCTCCATCGACAGAAACTATGGC.

Details on this clone: Sequencing ends 3 residues short of the CDR3 end; the germline J gene provides the rest. V is TRBV19 and J is TRBJ1-2; 7 bases match TRBD1. CDR3 length equals 17 residues. Losses at the gene ends were 0 bases for V and 4 bases for J; bases not matched to a gene: 11. Germline V CDR1 and CDR2: LNHDA, SQIVND (reference sequence). The CDR3 spells CASSIDRQGPTGYGYTF. CDR3 DNA (partial): TGTGCCAGTAGTATAGATCGACAGGGCCCGACGGGCTATGGC. Full variable domain (outside the CDR3, taken from reference TRBV19 and TRBJ1-2): DGGITQSPKYLFRKEGQNVTLSCEQNLNHDAMYWYRQDPGQGLRLIYYSQIVNDFQKGDIAEGYSVSREKKESFPLTVTSAQKNPTAFYLCASSIDRQGPTGYGYTFGSGTRLTVV.

With regard to this clone: The read ends 3 residues before the CDR3 terminus; that terminus is restored from the germline J gene. This rearrangement joins TRBV7-9 to TRBJ1-1; maybe TRBD1 (5 bases). The germline CDR1 and CDR2 sequences are SEHNR and FQNEAQ (reference sequence). This CDR3 spans 13 amino acids. Trimming removed 4 bases at V and 1 base at J, with 7 bases between. This CDR3 reads CASSSGANTEAFF. CDR3 DNA (partial): TGTGCCAGCAGCTCTGGGGCGAACACTGAA.

Concerning this clone itself: With the read ending 3 residues before the CDR3 end, the germline J gene is used to fill in that end. The V gene is TRBV7-8, the J gene TRBJ2-5; D unresolved. This CDR3 has 14 residues. Germline CDR1 SGHVS, CDR2 FQNEAQ. V dropped 2 bases and J dropped 0 bases, with 7 bases sitting between them. The covered CDR3 bases are TGTGCCAGCAGCTTATACGCGGACCAAGAGACC. Translating gives CASSLYADQET. The whole CDR3 is CASSLYADQETQYF.

Considering frequency, this clone is medium-sized. The read falls 3 residues short of the CDR3 end, and the missing part is taken from the germline J gene. This chain joins TRBV14 and TRBJ1-1; D not certain. The V end was cut by 1 base, the J end by 1 base, with 7 bases between. From germline, CDR1 is SGHDN and CDR2 FVKESK. The CDR3 loop spans 14 amino acids. CDR3 sequence: CASSQVAWNTEAFF. CDR3 bases read: TGTGCCAGCAGCCAAGTAGCCTGGAACACTGAA.

The CDR3 here is CASSLGGGVSAFF. CDR3 DNA (partial): TGTGCCAGCAGCTTAGGAGGGGGCGTCTCA. The V gene is TRBV11-2, the J gene TRBJ1-1; 7 nucleotides align to TRBD1. Coverage ceases 3 residues before the CDR3 finishes, and the germline J gene fills in the end. CDR3 length: 13 residues. The germline CDR1 and CDR2 sequences are SGHAT and FQNNGV.

In regard to this clone: The read ends 3 residues early relative to the CDR3; the germline J gene fills the gap. The rearrangement joins TRBV19 to TRBJ1-5, with TRBD1 matching 7 bases. V lost 5 bases and J lost 6; bases outside the gene matches: 10. Germline V gene lookup returns CDR1 LNHDA and CDR2 SQIVND (reference sequence). The CDR3 has 15 amino acids. The sequenced part of the CDR3 DNA is TGTGCCAGTAGTCCGCCGGTGGCAGGGGGTCAGCCC. It specifies CASSPPVAGGQP. The full-length CDR3 reads as CASSPPVAGGQPQHF.

Concerning this clone itself: The read ends 3 residues early relative to the CDR3; the germline J gene fills the gap. This sequence joins TRBV6-2 or TRBV6-3 and TRBJ2-3; D not certain. Germline assignment: CDR1 MNHEY and CDR2 SVGEGT. Trimming shortened V by 6 bases and J by 3 bases, and 13 bases separated the two germline ends. The CDR3 has 14 amino acids. The CDR3 DNA, read in part, is TGTGCCAGCAGCCCCTTTACTTGGACAGATACG. This gives the protein CASSPFTWTDT. The entire CDR3 sequence reads CASSPFTWTDTQYF.